This is a list of T cell receptor beta chains from one sample in a study of cytomegalovirus exposure and HLA in healthy donors. TCRdb's copy holds only in-frame clones and misses some; the assay was immunoSEQ multiplex PCR. The table records about 160,000 clones, 81% of them present only once. The specimen was PBMCs. Receptors were obtained from a man aged 50 or older in good health and CMV-seropositive. Each CDR3 is given with its conserved first and last residue. Each record gives: D gene, V gene, J gene, clone size, CDR3 protein, CDR3 DNA. D genes are given only for firm matches. Clone size, where shown, is once, few, many, or a class for clones that have expanded.

>TRBD2|TRBV7-9|TRBJ2-1|-
CASSLDSGGPIHNEQFF
TGTGCCAGCAGCTTAGATAGCGGGGGGCCCATCCACAATGAGCAGTTCTTC
>-|TRBV5-1|TRBJ1-2|-
CASSWGGSNYGYTF
TGCGCCAGCAGCTGGGGGGGCTCTAACTATGGCTACACCTTC
>-|TRBV6-5|TRBJ1-2|-
CASSHRQTIIGYTF
TGTGCCAGCAGTCACCGACAGACCATTATCGGCTACACCTTC
>TRBD1|TRBV25-1|TRBJ1-2|-
CASSEYGTGGDYTF
TGTGCCAGCAGTGAATACGGGACAGGGGGCGACTACACCTTC
>-|TRBV28|TRBJ1-4|-
CASSFSAPGEKLFF
TGTGCCAGCAGTTTTTCCGCCCCGGGGGAAAAACTGTTTTTT
>TRBD2|TRBV6-1|TRBJ2-5|once
CASSKLAGGRETQYF
TGTGCCAGCAGCAAACTAGCGGGGGGGCGGGAGACCCAGTACTTC
>TRBD2|TRBV9|TRBJ2-1|once
CASSSRSPGTSINEQFF
TGTGCCAGCAGCTCAAGGTCCCCCGGGACTAGCATAAATGAGCAGTTCTTC
>-|TRBV27|TRBJ2-1|-
CASTPSLYTDNEQFF
TGTGCCAGCACGCCGAGCCTCTATACCGACAATGAGCAGTTCTTC
>-|TRBV18|TRBJ2-3|-
CASSNPGSRTTDTQYF
TGTGCCAGCTCAAACCCAGGGTCCAGAACCACAGATACGCAGTATTTT
>-|TRBV15|TRBJ1-2|-
CATSRQGNSYGYTF
TGTGCCACCAGCAGGCAGGGGAATTCTTATGGCTACACCTTC
>TRBD1|TRBV27|TRBJ1-5|-
CASQRTTGTDQPQHF
TGTGCCAGCCAACGTACGACAGGGACGGACCAGCCCCAGCATTTT
>TRBD2|TRBV14|TRBJ2-3|once
CASSQESKGASGGPTDTQYF
TGTGCCAGCAGCCAAGAAAGTAAGGGGGCTAGCGGGGGTCCCACAGATACGCAGTATTTT
>TRBD1|TRBV11-2|TRBJ2-1|-
CASSSGTGRNEQFF
TGTGCCAGCAGCTCCGGGACAGGGAGGAATGAGCAGTTCTTC
>-|TRBV25-1|TRBJ1-2|few
CASSPGGGRGYTF
TGTGCCAGCAGTCCGGGAGGGGGGAGAGGCTACACCTTC
>TRBD2|TRBV7-9|TRBJ2-2|-
CASSSAEKRGGINTGELFF
TGTGCCAGCAGCTCCGCCGAGAAGCGGGGGGGCATCAACACCGGGGAGCTGTTTTTT
>TRBD1|TRBV27|TRBJ2-7|-
CASSLRQGDYEQYF
TGTGCCAGCAGTCTGCGACAGGGGGATTACGAGCAGTACTTC
>TRBD1|TRBV30|TRBJ1-2|-
CAWSSGGTGVGYTF
TGTGCCTGGAGCAGCGGGGGGACAGGGGTTGGCTACACCTTC
>TRBD1|TRBV15|TRBJ1-4|-
CATSLRTGEGKLFF
TGTGCCACCAGCTTAAGGACAGGGGAGGGAAAACTGTTTTTT
>-|TRBV9|TRBJ1-3|-
CASSVSGAGNTIYF
TGTGCCAGCAGCGTGTCAGGGGCTGGAAACACCATATATTTT
>-|TRBV18|TRBJ1-3|-
CASSPPGASGNTIYF
TGTGCCAGCTCACCTCCTGGGGCCTCTGGAAACACCATATATTTT
>TRBD1|TRBV18|TRBJ1-1|-
CASATGGNTEAFF
TGTGCCAGCGCAACAGGGGGCAATACTGAAGCTTTCTTT